The clone carrying this T cell receptor beta chain showed up just once. These data come from a study of blood T cell repertoires in COVID-19. Study as a whole: Samples of COVID-19 (acute and convalescent) were obtained from the United States, Italy and Spain. PBMCs, B-cell-depleted T cells, or T cells were the source of the cDNA or gDNA that made up the material.

Authors' data handling: Reference gene primer amplification in the assay estimated nucleated cell counts. Clones were sequenced by immunoSEQ multiplex PCR, and TCRdb holds only the in-frame ones, with some missing. V, J and clone size are taken as reported in that table, and D and trimming were inferred from the DNA itself. The sample records approximately 120,000 clones, about nine tenths being singletons. This TCR was recovered from a human donor in a cohort sampled during active COVID-19. Sequences were obtained from peripheral blood.

This CDR3 is CASSRAEAYNEQFF. The CDR3 nucleotides read TGTGCCAGCAGCCGCGCGGAAGCCTACAATGAGCAGTTCTTC. The chain links TRBV5-5 to TRBJ2-1; D uncertain. This CDR3 has 14 residues. Germline loops: CDR1 SGHKS, CDR2 YYEKEE (reference sequence). Trimming stripped 4 bases from V and 2 bases from J, with 10 bases between.